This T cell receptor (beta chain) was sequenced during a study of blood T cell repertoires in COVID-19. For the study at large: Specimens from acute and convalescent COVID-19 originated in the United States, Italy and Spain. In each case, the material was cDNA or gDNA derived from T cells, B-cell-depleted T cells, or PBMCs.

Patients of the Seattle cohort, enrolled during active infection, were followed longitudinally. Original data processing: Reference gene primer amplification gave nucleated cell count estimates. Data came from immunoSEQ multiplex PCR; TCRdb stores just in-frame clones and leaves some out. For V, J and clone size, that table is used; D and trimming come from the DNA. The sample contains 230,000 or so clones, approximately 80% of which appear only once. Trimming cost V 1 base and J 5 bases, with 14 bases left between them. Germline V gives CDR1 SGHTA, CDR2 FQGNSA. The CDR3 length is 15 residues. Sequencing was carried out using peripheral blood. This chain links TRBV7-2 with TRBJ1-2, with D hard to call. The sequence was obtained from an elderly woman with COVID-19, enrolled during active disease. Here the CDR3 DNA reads TGTGCCAGCAGCTTAGAAGGCAGAGGAGTTTATGGCTACACCTTC. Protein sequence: CASSLEGRGVYGYTF.